The text below deals with one T cell receptor beta chain. These data come from a study of blood T cell repertoires in COVID-19. V was clipped by 3 bases and J by 5 bases, with 13 bases between them. This CDR3 is 13 amino acids long. Looked up from germline, CDR1 is DFQATT and CDR2 is SNEGSKA (reference sequence). The method was immunoSEQ multiplex PCR; TCRdb's version includes in-frame clones alone and lacks a portion of them. There are roughly 49,000 clones in the sample; roughly 84% occur only once, and 6% to 7% lies in the top ten. The sample was peripheral blood. The chain carries TRBV20-1 and TRBJ1-1; D ambiguous. The TCR originated in a man over 45 with active COVID-19. Written as DNA, the CDR3 is TGCAGTGCTAGTGGTGTTGCGGGAACTGAAGCTTTCTTT. This translates into CSASGVAGTEAFF.